The clone carrying this T cell receptor (beta chain) appeared many times. Antigen specificity is unknown. These data come from a study of HIV-infected children after antiretroviral therapy interruption. Study summary: Weeks 0, 48 and 150 were sampled under continuous treatment.

Points from the study as a whole: Naive CD4+ sequences overlapped less between time points once interruption began.

The TCR library was built from RNA with a 3' RACE protocol and unique molecular identifiers. TCRdb processed the 3' RACE reads anew with MiXCR; each CDR3 protein has one entry. The profile covers about 50,000 distinct CDR3 sequences, with about 4.3% appearing a single time and approximately 0.7% taken by the ten largest. CDR3 length: 15 amino acids. V was pared by 2 bases and J by 7 bases, with 15 bases between. The V gene's germline CDR1 is MNHEY and CDR2 SVGAGI. Sample treatment: PENTA 11 planned treatment interruption arm or continuous ART arm. The sequenced sample was CD45RA+ CD4+ T cells from PBMCs, pooled from several time points, obtained from a donor given antiretroviral therapy, either interrupted or continuous. Subset specified: naive CD4+ CD45RA+ CD45RO- T cells. The TCR originated in a pool of human donors with HIV. V gene TRBV6-5 combines with J gene TRBJ2-1, with D perhaps matching TRBD1 (5 bases). Here the CDR3 reads CASSYESANRNEQFF. CDR3 sequence (DNA): TGTGCCAGCAGTTACGAATCAGCAAACAGGAATGAGCAGTTCTTC.